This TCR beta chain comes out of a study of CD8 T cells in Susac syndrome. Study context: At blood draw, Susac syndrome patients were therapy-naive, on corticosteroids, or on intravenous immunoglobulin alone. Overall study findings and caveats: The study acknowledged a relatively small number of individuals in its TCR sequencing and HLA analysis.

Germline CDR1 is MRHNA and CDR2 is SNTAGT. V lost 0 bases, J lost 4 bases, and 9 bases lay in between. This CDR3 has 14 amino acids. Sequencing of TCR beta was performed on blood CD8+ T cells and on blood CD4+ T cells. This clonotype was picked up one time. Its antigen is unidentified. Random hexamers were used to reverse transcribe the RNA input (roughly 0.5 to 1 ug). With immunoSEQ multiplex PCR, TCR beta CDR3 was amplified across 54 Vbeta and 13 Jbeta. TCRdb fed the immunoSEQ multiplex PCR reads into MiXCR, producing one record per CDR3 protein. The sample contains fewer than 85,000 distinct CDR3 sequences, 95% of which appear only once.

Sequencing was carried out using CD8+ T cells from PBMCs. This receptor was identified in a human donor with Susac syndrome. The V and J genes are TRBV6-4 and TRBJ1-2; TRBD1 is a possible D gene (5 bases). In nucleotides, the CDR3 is TGTGCCAGCAGTGACTCCGGGGCCCCCTATGGCTACACCTTC. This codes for CASSDSGAPYGYTF.